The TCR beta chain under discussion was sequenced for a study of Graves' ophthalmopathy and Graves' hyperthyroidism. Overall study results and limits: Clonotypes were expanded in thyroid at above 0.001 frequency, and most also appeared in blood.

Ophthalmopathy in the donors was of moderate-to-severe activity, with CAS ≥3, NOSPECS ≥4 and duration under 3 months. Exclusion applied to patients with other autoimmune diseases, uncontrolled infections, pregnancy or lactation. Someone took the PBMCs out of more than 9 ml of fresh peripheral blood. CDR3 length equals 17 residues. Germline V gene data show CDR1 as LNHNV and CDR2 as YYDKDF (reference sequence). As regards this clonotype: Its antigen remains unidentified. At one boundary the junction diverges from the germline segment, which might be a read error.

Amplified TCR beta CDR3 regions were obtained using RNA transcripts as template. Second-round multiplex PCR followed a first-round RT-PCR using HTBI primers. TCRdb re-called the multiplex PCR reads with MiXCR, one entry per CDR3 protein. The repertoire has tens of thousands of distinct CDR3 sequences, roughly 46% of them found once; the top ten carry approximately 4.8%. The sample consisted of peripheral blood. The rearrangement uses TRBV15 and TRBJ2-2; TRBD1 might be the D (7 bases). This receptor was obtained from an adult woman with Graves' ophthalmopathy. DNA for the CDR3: TGCGCCACCAGCAGAGGCGGGACAGAGGGGAACACCGGGGAGCTGTTTTTT. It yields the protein CATSRGGTEGNTGELFF.